A selection of T cell receptor beta chains follows, all from one sample in a study of blood T cell repertoires in COVID-19. Libraries were prepared by immunoSEQ multiplex PCR; TCRdb keeps only in-frame clonotypes and omits some of them. The sample lists approximately 130,000 clones, 69% seen once, with around 2% in the top ten. Sequencing used peripheral blood. These receptors were collected from an older woman with acute or convalescent COVID-19. CDR3s include the opening cysteine and the closing phenylalanine or tryptophan. D genes are given only for firm matches. Clone size is given for some rows only: seen once, a few or many times, or a class if the clone is expanded.

j_call	d_call	clone_size	v_call	cdr3_length	cdr3_nt	cdr3_aa
TRBJ1-5	TRBD1	NA	TRBV19	14	TGTGCCAGTACAGGGGGTTATAGCAATCAGCCCCAGCATTTT	CASTGGYSNQPQHF
TRBJ2-7	TRBD1	NA	TRBV18	14	TGTGCCAGCTCCTCCGGGACAGGGTTCCGCGAGCAGTACTTC	CASSSGTGFREQYF
TRBJ1-4	NA	few	TRBV5-5	15	TGTGCCAGCAGCCAGGAACCGGCAACTAATGAAAAACTGTTTTTT	CASSQEPATNEKLFF
TRBJ1-6	TRBD1	NA	TRBV5-5	14	TGTGCCAGCAGCCGCGGGAACAGGGGATCACCCCTCCACTTT	CASSRGNRGSPLHF
TRBJ1-2	TRBD1	NA	TRBV30	13	TGTGCCTGGAGCAGGGACAGGGGCTATGGCTACACCTTC	CAWSRDRGYGYTF
TRBJ2-2	TRBD2	few	TRBV5-1	15	TGCGCCAGCAGCTTGGGACTAGCAGATGGCGGGGAGCTGTTTTTT	CASSLGLADGGELFF
TRBJ1-2	NA	NA	TRBV5-6	14	TGTGCCAGCAGCTTCGAGGGAGCTAACTATGGCTACACCTTC	CASSFEGANYGYTF
TRBJ2-3	TRBD1	NA	TRBV18	17	TGTGCCAGCTCACGCTCCCGGGACAGGGCGGGAACAGATACGCAGTATTTT	CASSRSRDRAGTDTQYF
TRBJ2-1	NA	few	TRBV28	17	TGTGCCAGCAGTTTGCCTCAGGTTATCGGCTCCTACAATGAGCAGTTCTTC	CASSLPQVIGSYNEQFF
TRBJ2-2	NA	NA	TRBV5-1	16	TGCGCCAGCAGCTTGGTAGGCACTATAAACACCGGGGAGCTGTTTTTT	CASSLVGTINTGELFF
TRBJ1-1	TRBD1	NA	TRBV6-5	15	TGTGCCAGCAGTACCGGACAGGGAAGGGGCACTGAAGCTTTCTTT	CASSTGQGRGTEAFF
TRBJ2-5	TRBD2	NA	TRBV3-1/TRBV3-2	18	TGTGCCAGCAGCCAAGATTCAACTAGCGGGGTATACCAAGAGACCCAGTACTTC	CASSQDSTSGVYQETQYF
TRBJ1-5	TRBD1	once	TRBV19	15	TGTGCCAGTAATCTACAGGGGTTAAGCAATCAGCCCCAGCATTTT	CASNLQGLSNQPQHF
TRBJ2-1	TRBD2	NA	TRBV7-9	17	TGTGCCAGCAGCTTAGCGCCAGCGGGAGGCTCCTACAATGAGCAGTTCTTC	CASSLAPAGGSYNEQFF
TRBJ2-4	TRBD1	NA	TRBV25-1	15	TGTGCCAGCAGTGAAGCCAACAGGGGGCGAAACATTCAGTACTTC	CASSEANRGRNIQYF
TRBJ2-5	TRBD1	NA	TRBV4-3	15	TGCGCCAGCAGCCAATCTGGGACAGGGGGTGAGACCCAGTACTTC	CASSQSGTGGETQYF
TRBJ1-2	TRBD1	many	TRBV11-2	14	TGTGCCAGCAGCGGATCCCGACAGGGGTATGGCTACACCTTC	CASSGSRQGYGYTF
TRBJ1-6	NA	NA	TRBV6-1	15	TGTGCCAGCAGTGAAAGCGCGCAAAGGGGTTCACCCCTCCACTTT	CASSESAQRGSPLHF
TRBJ2-2	NA	NA	TRBV5-1	14	TGCGCCAGCAGGCTAGCACTAAACACCGGGGAGCTGTTTTTT	CASRLALNTGELFF
TRBJ2-7	NA	NA	TRBV11-2	15	TGTGCCAGCAGCTTAGAAGGGGCAGTTTCCTACGAGCAGTACTTC	CASSLEGAVSYEQYF
TRBJ1-3	NA	few	TRBV7-8	16	TGTGCCAGCAGCTGGAAGGGGCGGCTCTCTGGAAACACCATATATTTT	CASSWKGRLSGNTIYF
TRBJ2-1	TRBD2	NA	TRBV19	16	TGTGCCAGTACCCGACTAGCGGGGGGATTGGAAAATGAGCAGTTCTTC	CASTRLAGGLENEQFF
TRBJ1-2	NA	NA	TRBV12-3/TRBV12-4	13	TGTGCCAGCAGTCTCAACCGGAGGGAGCCAAACACCTTC	CASSLNRREPNTF
TRBJ1-1	TRBD1	NA	TRBV4-1	16	TGCGCCAGCAGCCAAGGTTCCACAGGGGGCGACACTGAAGCTTTCTTT	CASSQGSTGGDTEAFF
TRBJ2-5	TRBD1	NA	TRBV18	15	TGTGCCAGCTCACCTGGACAGGGGGCTGGAGAGACCCAGTACTTC	CASSPGQGAGETQYF
TRBJ2-7	TRBD2	NA	TRBV6-5	14	TGTGCCAGCTTCGGGGGGGGACCCTCCTACGAGCAGTACTTC	CASFGGGPSYEQYF
TRBJ2-5	NA	NA	TRBV11-2	16	TGTGCCAGCAGCCCAAATACGGGTCGGGGGGCGGAGACCCAGTACTTC	CASSPNTGRGAETQYF
TRBJ2-7	NA	few	TRBV2	14	TGTGCCAGCAGTGAGGGTTGGCAGGGCTACGAGCAGTACTTC	CASSEGWQGYEQYF
TRBJ2-2	TRBD2	NA	TRBV18	18	TGTGCCAGCTCACCACTTCCAGCGGGAGGGCCTGGCACCGGGGAGCTGTTTTTT	CASSPLPAGGPGTGELFF
TRBJ1-2	NA	once	TRBV12-3/TRBV12-4	12	TGTGCCAGCAGTTTCCAGGGGTTTGGCTACACCTTC	CASSFQGFGYTF
TRBJ1-4	NA	NA	TRBV7-9	14	TGTGCCAGCAGCTTAGGTCCGCTGACAGAAAAACTGTTTTTT	CASSLGPLTEKLFF
TRBJ2-7	TRBD2	NA	TRBV29-1	13	TGCAGCGTTTGGCTAGCGGGGACCTACGAGCAGTACTTC	CSVWLAGTYEQYF
TRBJ2-3	NA	NA	TRBV2	15	TGTGCCAGCAGACTGGCAGGGGTTAGCACAGATACGCAGTATTTT	CASRLAGVSTDTQYF
TRBJ2-7	NA	NA	TRBV15	13	TGTGCCACCAGCAGAGATAGCCGAGGCGAGCAGTACTTC	CATSRDSRGEQYF
TRBJ2-1	NA	NA	TRBV9	15	TGTGCCAGCAGCGTCGGGGTACTTCCGGGGAATGAGCAGTTCTTC	CASSVGVLPGNEQFF
TRBJ2-3	TRBD2	NA	TRBV5-8	16	TGTGCCAGCAGCTTGGGACTAGCGGGAGGGCGAGATACGCAGTATTTT	CASSLGLAGGRDTQYF
TRBJ2-7	TRBD1	NA	TRBV6-5	14	TGTGCCAGCATGGGACAGGGTAGTAACTACGAGCAGTACTTC	CASMGQGSNYEQYF
TRBJ2-7	NA	NA	TRBV28	13	TGTGCCAGCAGTTTAGAGCGCTCCTACGAGCAGTACTTC	CASSLERSYEQYF
TRBJ1-2	NA	NA	TRBV5-4	14	TGTGCCAGCAGCATAAGGACAGCTAACTATGGCTACACCTTC	CASSIRTANYGYTF
TRBJ2-7	TRBD2	NA	TRBV6-2/TRBV6-3	13	TGTGCCAGCAGTTTCCGGGACTACTACGAGCAGTACTTC	CASSFRDYYEQYF
TRBJ2-7	TRBD1	NA	TRBV5-4	14	TGTGCCAGCAGCTTAGGGGGCCGTCAGGGAGAGCAGTACTTC	CASSLGGRQGEQYF
TRBJ2-7	NA	once	TRBV4-3	16	TGCGCCAGCAGCCAAGATAGCGCAGGTCTTACCTACGAGCAGTACTTC	CASSQDSAGLTYEQYF
TRBJ1-3	NA	NA	TRBV28	17	TGTGCCAGCAGTCGGGGGAGCCTGACTAGGACTGGAAACACCATATATTTT	CASSRGSLTRTGNTIYF
TRBJ1-1	NA	NA	TRBV5-1	13	TGCGCCAGCAGCTTACTCATGAACACTGAAGCTTTCTTT	CASSLLMNTEAFF
TRBJ2-7	TRBD2	NA	TRBV5-4	14	TGTGCCAGCAGGCCTAGCGGGGGGGACTACGAGCAGTACTTC	CASRPSGGDYEQYF
TRBJ2-3	NA	NA	TRBV7-3	13	TGTGCCAGCAGCCCCGCAGGCCCAGATACGCAGTATTTT	CASSPAGPDTQYF
TRBJ2-7	TRBD2	NA	TRBV5-4	15	TGTGCCAGCAGCGCGGGACTAGCGGGGGGGTCCGAGCAGTACTTC	CASSAGLAGGSEQYF
TRBJ2-1	TRBD2	few	TRBV4-3	16	TGCGCCAGCAGCCAAGAGGTCAGCGGGGGGGCTGGTGAGCAGTTCTTC	CASSQEVSGGAGEQFF
TRBJ2-7	TRBD1	NA	TRBV6-5	14	TGTGCCAGCAGGGCGGACAGGGGCTCCTACGAGCAGTACTTC	CASRADRGSYEQYF
TRBJ1-1	TRBD1	NA	TRBV12-5	16	TGTGCTAGTGGTTTGGGAAGGCAGACAGGGCTCCCTGAAGCTTTCTTT	CASGLGRQTGLPEAFF
TRBJ1-6	NA	few	TRBV6-6	14	TGTGCCAGCAGTCAACAGGTCTATAATTCACCCCTCCACTTT	CASSQQVYNSPLHF
TRBJ1-1	NA	NA	TRBV4-3	13	TGCGCCAGCAGCCAAGGCCCGAGTACTGAAGCTTTCTTT	CASSQGPSTEAFF
TRBJ2-1	TRBD1	NA	TRBV24-1	15	TGTGCCACCAGCCAGGGGGACAGGGGATTGGGTGAGCAGTTCTTC	CATSQGDRGLGEQFF
TRBJ2-7	NA	few	TRBV12-5	12	TGTGCTAGTGGTTTGGGGGGCTGGGAGCAGTACTTC	CASGLGGWEQYF
TRBJ2-5	NA	NA	TRBV5-4	13	TGTGCCAGCAGCTGGACAGCCCAAGAGACCCAGTACTTC	CASSWTAQETQYF
TRBJ1-1	NA	NA	TRBV6-5	14	TGTGCCAGCAGGCCGACAGTAATGAACACTGAAGCTTTCTTT	CASRPTVMNTEAFF
TRBJ2-7	NA	few	TRBV3-1/TRBV3-2	13	TGTGCCAGCAGCCAGGCGGACTTATACGAGCAGTACTTC	CASSQADLYEQYF